Here is one T cell receptor (beta chain) with its context. Antigen: not known. CDR1 and CDR2 (germline): SNHLY, FYNNEI. Trimming removed 4 bases from V and 0 bases from J; junction bases left unmatched: 8. The CDR3 runs to 18 residues. PCR primers comprised 60 Vbeta and 13 Jbeta primers. Produced via immunoSEQ multiplex PCR; TCRdb's table is partial and in-frame only. The profile shows about 83,000 clones, around 70% of them singletons. This entry comes from a study of cytomegalovirus exposure and HLA in healthy donors. Study-level findings and limits: The study designated over 150 TCR beta chains cytomegalovirus-associated. Reports state that TCR beta sequences accurately predicted most subjects' HLA-A and HLA-B alleles. Equally common other TCR beta chains were less clonally expanded than HLA-associated ones, a later analysis found. There were some V segments, including TRBV6-2 and TRBV6-3, excluded as indistinguishable.

This receptor was identified in a man in his 60s in good health and CMV-seronegative. The sequenced sample was PBMCs. J is TRBJ2-3 and V is TRBV2; TRBD2 agrees at 12 bases. CDR3 in DNA: TGTGCCAGCAGTGTTCGACTAGCGGGGGCCTTTAGCACAGATACGCAGTATTTT. Protein sequence: CASSVRLAGAFSTDTQYF.